A selection of T cell receptor beta chains follows, all from one sample in a study of technical replicates of blood from several donors. Profiling relied on immunoSEQ multiplex PCR, and the TCRdb table lists in-frame clones only, not all of them. The table shows 75,000 to 95,000 clones, with 80% to 95% occurring only once. Sequenced sample: T cells isolated from PBMCs. These receptors came from a human donor in good health. CDR3s include the opening cysteine and the closing phenylalanine or tryptophan. Each record gives: J gene, D gene, clone size, V gene, CDR3 protein, CDR3 DNA. A D gene is named only where the DNA matches it firmly. Part of the rows lack a size; the others show once, few, many or a class for expanded clones.

TRBJ2-3 | - | - | TRBV14 | CASSPSLGRDTQYF | TGTGCCAGCAGCCCTTCCCTTGGGAGAGATACGCAGTATTTT
TRBJ1-1 | - | once | TRBV6-5 | CASSYSGTSEYTEAFF | TGTGCCAGCAGTTACTCGGGGACATCGGAATACACTGAAGCTTTCTTT
TRBJ1-1 | TRBD1 | - | TRBV19 | CASSPTGTGALLAFF | TGTGCCAGTAGTCCAACCGGGACAGGGGCCCTTCTAGCTTTCTTT
TRBJ1-1 | TRBD1 | few | TRBV5-6 | CASTMDRSEAFF | TGTGCCAGCACCATGGACAGGTCAGAAGCTTTCTTT
TRBJ2-1 | - | - | TRBV21-1 | CASNRTGLNEQFF | TGTGCCAGCAACCGGACAGGACTCAATGAGCAGTTCTTC
TRBJ2-7 | - | - | TRBV10-3 | CAISESRDSVREQYF | TGTGCCATCAGTGAGTCGAGAGACTCTGTCCGCGAGCAGTACTTC
TRBJ2-7 | TRBD1 | - | TRBV28 | CASSSGTVSSYEQYF | TGTGCCAGCAGTTCCGGGACAGTGAGCTCCTACGAGCAGTACTTC
TRBJ1-2 | TRBD1 | - | TRBV6-1 | CASSDDGQGLTDGYTF | TGTGCCAGCAGTGACGACGGACAGGGCTTAACCGATGGCTACACCTTC
TRBJ1-2 | - | - | TRBV13 | CASSNGGQTHYGYTF | TGTGCCAGCAGTAACGGAGGGCAGACCCATTATGGCTACACCTTC
TRBJ2-1 | TRBD2 | - | TRBV15 | CATSRDRDYSYNEQFF | TGTGCCACCAGCAGAGATCGGGACTACTCCTACAATGAGCAGTTCTTC
TRBJ2-2 | - | - | TRBV10-3 | CAIRDRNTGELFF | TGTGCCATCAGGGACAGGAACACCGGGGAGCTGTTTTTT
TRBJ2-7 | TRBD2 | - | TRBV5-1 | CASSFLGGSYEQYF | TGCGCCAGCAGCTTTTTGGGGGGGTCCTACGAGCAGTACTTC
TRBJ2-1 | TRBD2 | - | TRBV9 | CASSPAGGRPPQFF | TGTGCCAGCAGCCCGGCTGGCGGGAGGCCTCCGCAGTTCTTC
TRBJ2-7 | TRBD1 | - | TRBV28 | CASSPPIGTAYEQYF | TGTGCCAGCAGTCCCCCCATCGGGACAGCCTACGAGCAGTACTTC
TRBJ2-1 | TRBD2 | once | TRBV6-4 | CASSERAAGAYNEQFF | TGTGCCAGCAGTGAAAGGGCTGCGGGAGCCTACAATGAGCAGTTCTTC
TRBJ1-5 | - | - | TRBV6-1 | CASSENAGSGPQHF | TGTGCCAGCAGTGAGAATGCGGGTTCGGGGCCCCAGCATTTT
TRBJ1-2 | - | - | TRBV30 | CAWSRRVTSTF | TGTGCCTGGAGTAGGAGGGTCACATCCACCTTC
TRBJ1-1 | - | - | TRBV2 | CASRTESGNTEAFF | TGTGCCAGCAGGACAGAGAGTGGGAACACTGAAGCTTTCTTT
TRBJ1-1 | TRBD1 | few | TRBV29-1 | CSVGDRGATEAFF | TGCAGCGTTGGGGACAGGGGTGCCACTGAAGCTTTCTTT
TRBJ2-7 | TRBD2 | - | TRBV28 | CASSIAGLSYEQYF | TGTGCCAGCAGTATAGCGGGACTCTCCTACGAGCAGTACTTC
TRBJ2-7 | - | - | TRBV29-1 | CSVAQGPPYEQYF | TGCAGCGTTGCGCAGGGTCCTCCCTACGAGCAGTACTTC
TRBJ2-2 | - | - | TRBV6-4 | CASSRDSTGELFF | TGTGCCAGCAGCCGGGACTCCACCGGGGAGCTGTTTTTT